Listed here are 21 T cell receptor beta chains from one sample, sequenced in a study of blood T cell repertoires in COVID-19. The assay was immunoSEQ multiplex PCR, and TCRdb's table has in-frame clones only and misses some. Of over 250,000 clones in the sample, approximately 90% were seen once. Material: peripheral blood. Receptors originate from a woman between 40 and 55 years old who had recovered from COVID-19.

This chain links TRBV2 with TRBJ1-2; D uncertain. Germline V gene data show CDR1 as SNHLY and CDR2 as FYNNEI. Trimming removed 6 bases at V and 1 base at J, with 6 bases between. The CDR3 has 12 amino acids. CDR3 nucleotide sequence: TGTGCCAGCAGCAGTGTTAACTATGGCTACACCTTC. Translation gives CASSSVNYGYTF.

V and J are TRBV24-1 and TRBJ1-2; 7 bases agree with TRBD1. J gave up 4 bases and V 2 bases, and 3 bases lay outside the gene matches. Germline V lookup: CDR1 KGHDR, CDR2 SFDVKD. This CDR3 region has 14 residues. This CDR3 reads CATSDWPGGYGYTF. The CDR3, as DNA: TGTGCCACCAGTGATTGGCCAGGGGGCTATGGCTACACCTTC.

About this clone itself: In the same sample, other DNA sequences code for this CDR3. The chain joins TRBV9 to TRBJ2-1; TRBD2 matches 8 bases. J lost 3 bases, V lost 0 bases, and 2 bases had no gene match. The CDR3 covers 15 residues. Germline lookup yields CDR1 SGDLS and CDR2 YYNGEE. Here the CDR3 reads CASSVAGGGYNEQFF. CDR3 nucleotides: TGTGCCAGCAGCGTAGCGGGAGGGGGCTACAATGAGCAGTTCTTC.

The V and J genes are TRBV7-7 and TRBJ2-1; D perhaps matches TRBD2 (5 bases). V lost 7 bases, J lost 5 bases, and 15 bases lay in between. The CDR3 length is 14 residues. Germline V gene lookup returns CDR1 SSHAT and CDR2 FNYEAQ (reference sequence). The CDR3 DNA reads TGTGCCAGCACCCCGGGGAACGGGAACAATGAGCAGTTCTTC. Encoded protein: CASTPGNGNNEQFF.

This chain connects TRBV9 to TRBJ2-1; 10 nucleotides align to TRBD2. Germline V CDR1 and CDR2: SGDLS, YYNGEE. Losses at the gene ends were 0 bases for V and 5 bases for J; bases not matched to a gene: 8. The CDR3 loop spans 17 amino acids. CDR3 loop: CASSVVASGSGHNEQFF. The CDR3 nucleotides read TGTGCCAGCAGCGTAGTGGCTAGCGGGAGTGGCCACAATGAGCAGTTCTTC.

This sequence joins TRBV5-4 and TRBJ1-2; a possible D gene is TRBD1 (5 bases). Trimming stripped 6 bases from V and 5 bases from J, with 17 bases between. The CDR3 has 14 residues. The germline V gene has CDR1 SGHNT and CDR2 YYREEE (reference sequence). The CDR3 is CASTPGGKMYGYTF. The CDR3 DNA reads as TGTGCCAGCACCCCGGGGGGGAAAATGTATGGCTACACCTTC.

The chain carries TRBV5-6 and TRBJ1-5; D not resolved. Per the germline V gene, CDR1 is SGHDT and CDR2 is YYEEEE. V was pared by 4 bases and J by 2 bases, with 19 bases between. The CDR3 covers 17 residues. CDR3 sequence (DNA): TGTGCCAGCAGCCTGGGGTGGACCTGGGGAGGCAATCAGCCCCAGCATTTT. It is translated as CASSLGWTWGGNQPQHF.

J is TRBJ1-2 and V is TRBV3-1 (or the pseudogene TRBV3-2); D ambiguous. CDR3 length equals 13 residues. The ends were cut back, 1 base at V and 3 bases at J, with 6 bases in the middle. Looked up from germline, CDR1 is LGHDT and CDR2 is YNNKEL (reference sequence). CDR3 in DNA: TGTGCCAGCAGCCAAGGGGCCTACTATGGCTACACCTTC. Encoded protein: CASSQGAYYGYTF.

The CDR3 region is CASSQEGGQTPYGYTF. The CDR3 DNA is TGCGCCAGCAGCCAAGAAGGCGGCCAGACCCCCTATGGCTACACCTTC. J is TRBJ1-2 and V is TRBV4-3, with unresolved D. V lost 0 bases, J lost 4 bases, and 15 bases lay in between. Germline lookup yields CDR1 LGHNA and CDR2 YSLEER. CDR3 size: 16 residues.

The chain employs TRBV19 and TRBJ1-4, with 9 bases aligning to TRBD1. The V gene's germline CDR1 is LNHDA and CDR2 SQIVND (reference sequence). V dropped 1 base and J dropped 7; count of bases not matched to a gene: 1. This CDR3 spans 14 amino acids. In DNA, the CDR3 is TGTGCCAGTAGTATAGGACAGGGGGTTGAAAAACTGTTTTTT. Amino acid sequence: CASSIGQGVEKLFF.

This chain connects TRBV3-1 (or the pseudogene TRBV3-2) to TRBJ1-6; 8 nucleotides align to TRBD1. The CDR3 contains 18 residues. The trim removed 4 bases at V and 0 bases at J, leaving 8 bases unmatched. Germline values: CDR1 LGHDT, CDR2 YNNKEL (reference sequence). The CDR3 sequence is CASSPLGTGSSYNSPLHF. In DNA, the CDR3 is TGTGCCAGCAGCCCCTTGGGGACAGGAAGCTCCTATAATTCACCCCTCCACTTT.

The V call is TRBV4-3, the J call TRBJ1-5, with 8 bases lining up with TRBD1. The CDR3 covers 15 residues. Trimming cost V 1 base and J 7 bases; bases outside gene matches: 6. Germline V gives CDR1 LGHNA, CDR2 YSLEER. CDR3 amino acids: CASSQGQGAGQPQHF. CDR3 in DNA: TGCGCCAGCAGCCAAGGGCAGGGGGCCGGGCAGCCCCAGCATTTT.

V is TRBV5-5 and J is TRBJ1-1; D gene ambiguous. The CDR3 sequence is 17 residues long. The germline V and J ends were trimmed by 0 bases and 1 base, with 16 bases remaining between them. CDR1 and CDR2 (germline): SGHKS, YYEKEE (reference sequence). Written as DNA, the CDR3 is TGTGCCAGCAGCTTGGCCGTCGGGGTTGGAGGGAACACTGAAGCTTTCTTT. Translation gives CASSLAVGVGGNTEAFF.

V is TRBV6-5 and J is TRBJ1-6; TRBD1 matches 9 bases. Germline CDR1 is MNHEY and CDR2 is SVGAGI. V lost 2 bases to trimming and J lost 10 bases; unmatched junction nucleotides: 6. The CDR3 covers 15 residues. The CDR3, as DNA: TGTGCCAGCAGTTACGCCGGGACAGGGCCCTCACCCCTCCACTTT. Encoded protein: CASSYAGTGPSPLHF.

The chain joins TRBV10-3 to TRBJ1-5; TRBD1 matches at 11 bases. Germline V gene lookup returns CDR1 ENHRY and CDR2 SYGVKD. The junction had 7 bases not matched to a gene; V was cut back by 10 bases and J by 2 bases. The length of the CDR3 is 15 residues. The CDR3 protein is CATGTGGRGNQPQHF. The CDR3 DNA reads as TGTGCCACCGGGACAGGGGGTAGGGGCAATCAGCCCCAGCATTTT.

The chain carries TRBV7-8 and TRBJ1-2, with D possibly being TRBD1 (6 bases). CDR1 and CDR2 (germline): SGHVS, FQNEAQ. Trimming left V 5 bases short and J 0 bases short, with 16 bases between. The CDR3 has 16 amino acids. CDR3 sequence reads: CASSPLGEGANYGYTF. CDR3 in DNA: TGTGCCAGCAGCCCGCTGGGGGAGGGGGCTAACTATGGCTACACCTTC.

The chain links TRBV6-2 or TRBV6-3 to TRBJ2-1; 7 bases are a match to TRBD1. V gave up 5 bases and J gave up 9 bases; unmatched junction bases: 13. This CDR3 contains 15 residues. From germline, CDR1 is MNHEY and CDR2 SVGEGT. The CDR3 DNA reads as TGTGCCAGCAGTCCAGGACAGGCAATAGGTCTTGAGCAGTTCTTC. This encodes CASSPGQAIGLEQFF.

The rearrangement joins TRBV18 to TRBJ2-1, with 16 bases that match TRBD2. V gave up 5 bases and J gave up 1 base; unmatched junction bases: 5. Germline CDR1 and CDR2: KGHSH and LQKENI. The CDR3 runs 18 residues. The CDR3 spells CASSAGTSGRVSYNEQFF. As DNA, the CDR3 is TGTGCCAGCTCAGCGGGGACTAGCGGGAGGGTTTCCTACAATGAGCAGTTCTTC.

The chain couples TRBV20-1 to TRBJ2-3; 8 bases line up with TRBD2. The CDR3 runs to 15 residues. Germline assignment: CDR1 DFQATT and CDR2 SNEGSKA (reference sequence). V dropped 3 bases and J dropped 4; count of bases not matched to a gene: 9. The CDR3 DNA sequence: TGCAGTGCTAGTCGGGTGGTCGGGAGGGCAGATACGCAGTATTTT. It translates to CSASRVVGRADTQYF.

This clone is a singleton in its sample. The same CDR3 arises from other DNA sequences in this sample as well. The chain couples TRBV5-1 to TRBJ1-5; D is perhaps TRBD1 (6 bases). V was trimmed by 7 bases and J by 2 bases, leaving 13 bases between them. The CDR3 spans 14 residues. CDR1 and CDR2 (germline): SGHRS, YFSETQ. The CDR3 is CASSRGGGNQPQHF. The CDR3 DNA sequence: TGCGCCAGCTCGAGGGGGGGTGGCAATCAGCCCCAGCATTTT.

About this clone: A junction boundary mismatches the germline segment, possibly from a read error. This chain's CDR3 is CAGSTETGRPQHF. The CDR3 DNA is TGTGCCGGCAGTACAGAGACCGGGAGGCCCCAGCATTTT. The rearrangement uses TRBV12-3 or TRBV12-4 and TRBJ1-5; D is uncertain. This CDR3 is built from 13 residues.